The clone carrying this T cell receptor beta chain came up many times. Its antigen is unidentified. The sample belongs to a study of CD8 T cells in ankylosing spondylitis. Points from the study as a whole: Peripheral blood held disease-linked clones only at relatively low frequency, and these were CD8+. A TCR beta motif made of about eight highly homologous variants seemed typical of ankylosing spondylitis blood.

Germline lookup yields CDR1 SGHRS and CDR2 YFSETQ. This CDR3 is built from 14 residues. The junction had 4 bases not matched to a gene; V was cut back by 4 bases and J by 1 base. Molecular-barcoded quantitative 5'-RACE produced these TCR beta libraries. TCRdb reprocessed the 5' RACE reads via MiXCR and lists one record per CDR3 protein. The repertoire holds about 220,000 distinct CDR3 sequences, roughly a tenth seen once, with 20% to 25% in the top ten. The sequence was obtained from a male donor with ankylosing spondylitis or in good health (not recorded which). V is TRBV5-1 and J is TRBJ2-5; TRBD1 matches 7 bases. Sample: blood, either unsorted or a sorted T cell fraction (not recorded which). CDR3 region: CASSITGAQETQYF. The CDR3 nucleotides read TGCGCCAGCAGCATCACAGGGGCCCAAGAGACCCAGTACTTC.